The next 15 T cell receptor beta chains were all read from a single sample in a study of breast tumors, draining lymph nodes, adjacent tissues. One entry per CDR3 protein results from TCRdb running MiXCR on the multiplex PCR reads. The repertoire consists of approximately 300,000 distinct CDR3 sequences, with roughly 30% occurring once and the leading ten covering approximately 1%. Breast cancer patients provided tissue from their axillary draining lymph nodes. The sequenced sample was axillary lymph node tissue. These receptors were collected from a female donor with breast cancer. Some clones in this sample may be carry-over from other donors' samples.

This clonotype has just one count. The chain uses TRBV29-1 and TRBJ1-3; no definite D call. Trimming pared 4 bases from V and 2 bases from J, leaving 6 bases between. Per germline, CDR1 SQVTM and CDR2 ANQGSEA. The CDR3 has 12 residues. The CDR3 DNA follows: TGCAGCGTTGGGGGTACTGGAAACACCATATATTTT. Protein sequence: CSVGGTGNTIYF.

This clonotype was counted at least ten times. The chain uses TRBV4-3 and TRBJ1-2; D is ambiguous. Trimming took 3 bases from V and 4 from J, leaving 15 bases between them. This CDR3 has 15 amino acids. Germline lookup yields CDR1 LGHNA and CDR2 YSLEER. CDR3 coding DNA: TGCGCCAGCAGCCAGGCCTTACAGAGCGCCTATGGCTACACCTTC. Residues: CASSQALQSAYGYTF.

This clonotype has a count of ten or more. The V call is TRBV10-3, the J call TRBJ2-7, with 8 bases matching TRBD1. There are 11 residues in the CDR3. After removal of 6 bases from V and 6 bases from J, the junction contained 1 base not matched to a gene. Germline loops: CDR1 ENHRY, CDR2 SYGVKD. CDR3 amino acids: CAIRTGGEQYF. DNA of the CDR3: TGTGCCATCAGAACAGGGGGCGAGCAGTACTTC.

V usage is TRBV2 and J usage is TRBJ2-6, with a possible D match to TRBD2 (6 bases). Deletions cut 6 bases from V and 1 base from J, with 13 bases between. The length of the CDR3 is 16 residues. The germline V gene has CDR1 SNHLY and CDR2 FYNNEI. CDR3: CASSAPRGSGANVLTF. The CDR3 nucleotides read TGTGCCAGCAGCGCCCCCCGGGGGTCTGGGGCCAACGTCCTGACTTTC.

This clonotype was detected only a few times. A junction end diverges from the germline sequence, so it may reflect a read error. The chain carries TRBV12-3 or TRBV12-4 and TRBJ2-5; D unclear. The CDR3 consists of 15 residues. Here the CDR3 reads CGSSFNGSPGETQYF. In DNA, the CDR3 is TGTGGCAGCAGTTTTAATGGCAGCCCCGGGGAGACCCAGTACTTC.

This clonotype has a count of ten or more. The chain is built from TRBV25-1 and TRBJ2-7, with no clear D. The V gene's germline CDR1 is MGHDK and CDR2 SYGVNS. This CDR3 has 13 amino acids. V was trimmed by 4 bases and J by 4 bases, leaving 11 bases between them. The CDR3 loop is CASSGSYIYEQYF. The DNA of the CDR3 is TGTGCCAGCAGTGGGTCGTACATTTACGAGCAGTACTTC.

This clonotype was seen a few times. A single base separates this from a much larger clone, so it may be a read error. The gene calls are TRBV7-9 and TRBJ2-3; 7 positions match TRBD1. The assigned J gene may be wrong: the sequence end matches TRBJ1-5 better. This CDR3 contains 15 residues. CDR1 SEHNR and CDR2 FQNEAQ come from the germline V gene (reference sequence). The CDR3 DNA reads TGTGCCAGCAGCTACCAGGGGGGCCAAGCAGATACGCAGCATTTT. Its protein product is CASSYQGGQADTQHF.

The chain recombines TRBV29-1 with TRBJ2-7; TRBD2 agrees at 9 bases. The trim removed 3 bases at V and 1 base at J, leaving 7 bases unmatched. Germline V gene sequence: CDR1 SQVTM, CDR2 ANQGSEA. The CDR3 contains 15 residues. The CDR3 DNA is TGCAGCGTTGAGACGGTAGCGGGAGTTTCCTACGAGCAGTACTTC. It is translated as CSVETVAGVSYEQYF.

This clonotype was recorded at least ten times. The chain joins TRBV20-1 to TRBJ2-7; 15 bases fit TRBD2. CDR3 length equals 16 residues. CDR1 is DFQATT, CDR2 SNEGSKA, per germline (reference sequence). The V and J ends lost 1 base and 4 bases, in that order; junction bases with no gene match: 5. The CDR3 region is CSARGTSGRAVYEQYF. The CDR3 nucleotides read TGCAGTGCTAGAGGGACTAGCGGGAGGGCGGTATACGAGCAGTACTTC.

This clonotype was seen a handful of times. The chain links TRBV6-5 to TRBJ2-1, with 15 bases that match TRBD2. Trimming removed 0 bases from V and 13 bases from J; junction bases left unmatched: 13. The germline V gene encodes CDR1 MNHEY and CDR2 SVGAGI. CDR3 length equals 18 residues. The DNA of the CDR3 is TGTGCCAGCAGTTACTCGGGACTAGCGGGAGGAATTTATACTTATCAGTTCTTC. This encodes CASSYSGLAGGIYTYQFF.

This clonotype came up many times. The rearrangement uses TRBV12-3 or TRBV12-4 and TRBJ2-1; 7 bases align to TRBD2. Unmatched junction bases numbered 8, after V lost 0 bases and J lost 6 bases. This CDR3 spans 16 amino acids. This CDR3 reads CASSLALAGVSNEQFF. CDR3 in DNA: TGTGCCAGCAGTTTAGCGCTGGCGGGAGTCTCCAATGAGCAGTTCTTC.

This clonotype came up many times. The rearrangement links TRBV7-8 to TRBJ1-2; the D gene is possibly TRBD1 (5 bases). Germline lookup yields CDR1 SGHVS and CDR2 FQNEAQ. This CDR3 contains 15 residues. The ends were cut back, 1 base at V and 5 bases at J, with 14 bases in the middle. CDR3 sequence: CASSLVAGSTYGYTF. The CDR3 region has the DNA TGTGCCAGCAGCTTAGTGGCAGGGTCCACTTATGGCTACACCTTC.

As to this clonotype: Relative to the germline gene, one junction end is altered; a read error may explain this. The chain employs TRBV10-1 and TRBJ2-1; 10 nucleotides agree with TRBD2. The CDR3 length is 15 residues. Germline CDR1 and CDR2: WNHNN and SYGVQD (reference sequence). As DNA, the CDR3 is TGTGCCAGCAGCGTCGGACTAGCGGCGGGAAATGAGCAGTTCTTC. Amino acids: CASSVGLAAGNEQFF.

This clonotype was observed a handful of times. This could be a read error, since a much larger clone is one nucleotide away. V and J are TRBV7-2 and TRBJ2-5, with D hard to call. The germline CDR1 and CDR2 sequences are SGHTA and FQGNSA. The CDR3 covers 15 residues. The CDR3 coding sequence is TGTGCCAGCAGCCCCCTAGGATGGGTCCAAGAGACCCAGCACTTC. Protein sequence: CASSPLGWVQETQHF.

The chain links TRBV10-2 to TRBJ2-1; no reliable D call. Germline loops: CDR1 WSHSY, CDR2 SAAADI. CDR3 size: 14 residues. The ends were cut back, 5 bases at V and 9 bases at J, with 17 bases in the middle. CDR3 residues: CASSYPRAASEQFF. CDR3 nucleotides: TGCGCCAGCAGTTACCCCCGGGCCGCCAGTGAGCAGTTCTTC.